This T cell receptor (beta chain) appears in the sequencing data of a study of cytotoxic CD8 clonotypes in ibrutinib-treated CLL. Across the study: The cohort had 10 to 12 relapsed/refractory and roughly 15 treatment-naive patients, around 18 IGHV unmutated. Study conclusions and caveats: Clonality (at baseline) was higher than in age-matched healthy donors and tracked circulating CD8+ T-cell counts.

After removal of 6 bases from V and 3 bases from J, the junction contained 3 bases not matched to a gene. The CDR3 consists of 13 residues. In germline, CDR1 is MNHEY, CDR2 SVGAGI. The sequencing depth, 1 in 200,000 to 1 in 1 million T cells, was the target. Sequenced by immunoSEQ multiplex PCR; TCRdb stores in-frame clones only, minus some. The sample has 45,000 to 65,000 clones; around 78% are singletons. Only one count was recorded for this clone. Its matching antigen is unknown. V is TRBV6-5 and J is TRBJ1-2, with 8 bases aligning to TRBD1. The sequence was obtained from a human donor with chronic lymphocytic leukemia. This specimen consisted of PBMCs, obtained after 24 months of ibrutinib treatment. The CDR3 loop reads CASRLQGDYGYTF. Written as DNA, the CDR3 is TGTGCCAGCAGACTACAGGGGGACTATGGCTACACCTTC.